A single sample is the source of the 27 T cell receptor beta chains below, sequenced in a study of blood T cell repertoires in COVID-19. TCRdb keeps only in-frame clones here, not all; method: immunoSEQ multiplex PCR. There are fewer than 650,000 clones in the sample; roughly nine tenths occur only once, and 7.8% lies in the top ten. Sequenced sample: peripheral blood. The receptors stem from a woman aged 45-59 years with COVID-19, enrolled during active disease.

This clone was seen a handful of times. This chain connects TRBV28 to TRBJ1-6; the match to TRBD1 covers 8 bases. CDR1 and CDR2 from the germline V gene are MDHEN and SYDVKM. The J segment lost 9 bases and the V segment lost 5 bases, leaving 6 bases of the junction unmatched. The length of the CDR3 is 14 residues. CDR3 in DNA: TGTGCCAGCAGTCATGACAGGGGAGGTTCACCCCTCCACTTT. This codes for CASSHDRGGSPLHF.

The chain couples TRBV5-1 to TRBJ2-3, with a weak D call TRBD2 (6 bases). The CDR3 contains 15 residues. Looked up from germline, CDR1 is SGHRS and CDR2 is YFSETQ. Trimming removed 4 bases at V and 0 bases at J, with 12 bases between. The CDR3 loop is CASSRETASTDTQYF. CDR3 DNA: TGCGCCAGCAGCCGGGAGACAGCTAGCACAGATACGCAGTATTTT.

This chain uses TRBV9 with TRBJ2-1; a possible D gene is TRBD2 (6 bases). Germline lookup yields CDR1 SGDLS and CDR2 YYNGEE. The CDR3 extends over 16 amino acids. Trimming removed 0 bases from V and 3 bases from J, with 13 bases in between. The CDR3 DNA sequence: TGTGCCAGCAGCGTAGCTACAGGAGGGTACTACAATGAGCAGTTCTTC. This translates into CASSVATGGYYNEQFF.

V usage is TRBV5-1 and J usage is TRBJ1-1, with TRBD1 matching over 8 bases. V shed 3 bases and J 4 bases; nucleotides not matched to a gene: 11. The CDR3 consists of 16 residues. CDR1 is SGHRS and CDR2 is YFSETQ in the germline V gene. The CDR3 DNA reads as TGCGCCAGCAGCTCCTACTTACAGGGGGTATTCACTGAAGCTTTCTTT. Its translation: CASSSYLQGVFTEAFF.

This clone showed up just once. This rearrangement joins TRBV24-1 to TRBJ2-5, with D possibly TRBD1 on 7 matching bases. V lost 4 bases to trimming and J lost 5 bases, with 16 bases between them. The germline V gene encodes CDR1 KGHDR and CDR2 SFDVKD. The CDR3 runs 15 residues. DNA for the CDR3: TGTGCCACCAGTGAACGGGGGACAGCAAGGGAGACCCAGTACTTC. Translating it yields CATSERGTARETQYF.

This clone was counted a single time. The chain uses TRBV29-1 and TRBJ2-7; a weak D match, TRBD1 (5 bases). This CDR3 has 12 residues. CDR1 SQVTM and CDR2 ANQGSEA come from the germline V gene. The V end was cut by 7 bases, the J end by 3 bases, with 13 bases between. The CDR3 spells CSAYTQGYEQYF. The CDR3, as DNA: TGCAGCGCCTATACCCAGGGCTACGAGCAGTACTTC.

The chain is built from TRBV4-1 and TRBJ2-7, with TRBD1 matching 7 bases. Germline CDR1 and CDR2: MGHRA and YSYEKL. There are 16 residues in the CDR3. Trimming removed 1 base from V and 4 bases from J; junction bases left unmatched: 10. The CDR3 DNA sequence: TGCGCCAGCAGCCAAGGTCTCAGGACAGGATCTTACGAGCAGTACTTC. Residues: CASSQGLRTGSYEQYF.

This clone was seen once. CDR3 in DNA: TGTGCCAGCAGTGATTCAATTGCGGGGGGCAATGAGCAGTTCTTC. It yields the protein CASSDSIAGGNEQFF. The chain is built from TRBV2 and TRBJ2-1; TRBD2 matches 8 bases. The junction had 7 bases not matched to a gene; V was cut back by 3 bases and J by 6 bases. Germline V CDR1 and CDR2: SNHLY, FYNNEI. This CDR3 has 15 amino acids.

The chain joins TRBV5-1 to TRBJ2-7; D is possibly TRBD1 (7 bases). Trimming pared 4 bases from V and 0 bases from J, leaving 11 bases between. The germline V gene encodes CDR1 SGHRS and CDR2 YFSETQ. The CDR3 is 14 residues long. CDR3 sequence reads: CASSRGDSSYEQYF. The DNA for the CDR3 is TGCGCCAGCAGCCGCGGGGACAGCTCCTACGAGCAGTACTTC.

The V and J genes are TRBV30 and TRBJ2-1; 10 bases are shared with TRBD2. CDR3 length: 16 residues. The junction had 13 bases not matched to a gene; V was cut back by 4 bases and J by 7 bases. Per germline, CDR1 GTSNPN and CDR2 SVGIG (reference sequence). CDR3 in DNA: TGTGCCTGGACACTAAAGCGGGGGGGATTCAGGAATGAGCAGTTCTTC. Amino acid sequence: CAWTLKRGGFRNEQFF.

The chain joins TRBV29-1 to TRBJ1-2; a weak D match, TRBD1 (5 bases). Trimming took 7 bases from V and 6 from J, leaving 15 bases between them. This CDR3 region has 12 residues. Germline V lookup: CDR1 SQVTM, CDR2 ANQGSEA. The CDR3 coding sequence is TGCAGCGCCCCGACGCTAGGGGATGGCTACACCTTC. Translated: CSAPTLGDGYTF. Full variable domain (outside the CDR3, taken from reference TRBV29-1 and TRBJ1-2): SAVISQKPSRDICQRGTSLTIQCQVDSQVTMMFWYRQQPGQSLTLIATANQGSEATYESGFVIDKFPISRPNLTFSTLTVSNMSPEDSSIYLCSAPTLGDGYTFGSGTRLTVV.

The chain uses TRBV28 and TRBJ1-2; 12 bases line up with TRBD1. The CDR3 has 15 residues. The germline V gene encodes CDR1 MDHEN and CDR2 SYDVKM. V trimming: 2 bases; J trimming: 8 bases; junction bases outside the gene matches: 6. CDR3 in DNA: TGTGCCAGCAGTTTAACGGGACAGGGGGCGCGGGGCTACACCTTC. Protein: CASSLTGQGARGYTF.

In DNA form, the CDR3 reads TGTGCCACCCACGACGGGAGCTCTGGGGCCAACGTCCTGACTTTC. It specifies CATHDGSSGANVLTF. The J gene is TRBJ2-6, the V gene TRBV28; perhaps TRBD2 as D (6 bases). CDR1 MDHEN and CDR2 SYDVKM come from the germline V gene. The CDR3 extends over 15 amino acids. V lost 10 bases, J lost 0 bases, and 13 bases lay in between.

This clone was recorded only once. This chain joins TRBV5-8 and TRBJ2-2, with a possible D match to TRBD1 (6 bases). The germline gives CDR1 SGHTS, CDR2 YDEGEE. The V and J ends lost 7 bases and 2 bases respectively, with 12 bases between them. This CDR3 spans 14 amino acids. As DNA, the CDR3 is TGTGCCAGCTTACGGACAGCCAACACCGGGGAGCTGTTTTTT. Protein: CASLRTANTGELFF.

The chain uses TRBV5-1 and TRBJ1-5; tentatively, D is TRBD1 (5 bases). Looked up from germline, CDR1 is SGHRS and CDR2 is YFSETQ. V lost 3 bases and J 8 bases, leaving 15 bases between the germline ends. The CDR3 is 14 amino acids. The CDR3 loop reads CASSSWGGGEPQHF. The CDR3 DNA follows: TGCGCCAGCAGCTCATGGGGGGGAGGAGAGCCCCAGCATTTT.

The V and J genes are TRBV3-1 (or the pseudogene TRBV3-2) and TRBJ2-4; possible D gene TRBD2, 6 bases. This CDR3 has 13 residues. Per the germline V gene, CDR1 is LGHDT and CDR2 is YNNKEL (reference sequence). The V gene lost 4 bases and the J gene lost 14 bases, with 18 bases spanning the gap. The CDR3 bases are TGTGCCAGCAGCCGATCTACCAGGGACTCCAAGTACTTC. Translating it yields CASSRSTRDSKYF.

V usage is TRBV9 and J usage is TRBJ1-2; 12 positions match TRBD1. The CDR3 has 15 residues. Germline lookup yields CDR1 SGDLS and CDR2 YYNGEE. Trimming at V came to 4 bases and at J to 6 bases, leaving 7 bases not matched to a gene. The CDR3 region is CASSRKGQGAHGYTF. DNA for the CDR3: TGTGCCAGCAGCCGAAAGGGACAGGGGGCTCATGGCTACACCTTC.

This chain links TRBV5-4 with TRBJ1-3, with a weak D call TRBD1 (6 bases). V shed 4 bases and J shed 0 bases, with 14 bases lying between them. The CDR3 loop spans 16 amino acids. The germline CDR1 and CDR2 sequences are SGHNT and YYREEE (reference sequence). DNA for the CDR3: TGTGCCAGCAGCCGAGGGGGACGAAACTCTGGAAACACCATATATTTT. Its translation is CASSRGGRNSGNTIYF.

Note on this clone: Distinct nucleotide sequences in the sample also encode this CDR3. The CDR3, as DNA: TGCGCCAGCAGCCCACTAGCTGGGGGGTCCTACGAGCAGTACTTC. Translating it yields CASSPLAGGSYEQYF. This chain connects TRBV5-1 to TRBJ2-7, with D perhaps TRBD2 (6 bases). CDR1 and CDR2 (germline): SGHRS, YFSETQ. V shed 4 bases and J shed 1 base, with 15 bases lying between them. This CDR3 comprises 15 residues.

In this sample, this clone turned up a few times. The rearrangement links TRBV7-5 to TRBJ2-3; TRBD1 is taken as the D call from the table, unchecked against the DNA. TRBV7-5 is designated a pseudogene. The CDR3 covers 17 residues. CDR3 nucleotides: TGTGCCAGAAGCCCATCCCCCGACAGGGAAGGCACAGATACGCAGTATTTT. Translated, it gives CARSPSPDREGTDTQYF.

In its sample, this clone was seen a few times. The rearrangement joins TRBV10-3 to TRBJ2-1; possible D gene TRBD2, 7 bases. The germline CDR1 and CDR2 sequences are ENHRY and SYGVKD. V shed 7 bases and J shed 10 bases, with 14 bases lying between them. The CDR3 is 12 residues long. The CDR3 nucleotides read TGTGCCATCACCGAAGGGGGGGAGGAGCAGTTCTTC. The encoded protein is CAITEGGEEQFF.

This chain connects TRBV5-6 to TRBJ1-2; 9 bases map to TRBD1. Looked up from germline, CDR1 is SGHDT and CDR2 is YYEEEE. V shed 3 bases and J 8 bases; nucleotides not matched to a gene: 14. This CDR3 spans 16 amino acids. The chain's CDR3 is CASSSLPGQGSGGYTF. For the CDR3, the DNA is TGTGCCAGCAGCTCCCTCCCGGGACAGGGAAGTGGCGGCTACACCTTC.

The rearrangement joins TRBV2 to TRBJ1-4; TRBD1 matches 8 bases. The CDR3 has 15 residues. The J segment lost 8 bases and the V segment lost 4 bases, leaving 9 bases of the junction unmatched. CDR1 and CDR2 (germline): SNHLY, FYNNEI. This chain's CDR3 is CASSGVTGVGEKLFF. DNA for the CDR3: TGTGCCAGCAGTGGGGTGACAGGGGTTGGGGAAAAACTGTTTTTT.

The gene calls are TRBV5-1 and TRBJ1-6, with TRBD1 matching over 8 bases. Losses at the gene ends were 6 bases for V and 9 bases for J; bases not matched to a gene: 8. The CDR3 totals 14 residues. Germline CDR1 is SGHRS and CDR2 is YFSETQ. The CDR3 DNA sequence: TGCGCCAGCAACGGACAGGGAGGGAGTTCACCCCTCCACTTT. Translation gives CASNGQGGSSPLHF. The full variable domain, in which reference TRBV5-1 and TRBJ1-6 provide the parts outside the CDR3, is KAGVTQTPRYLIKTRGQQVTLSCSPISGHRSVSWYQQTPGQGLQFLFEYFSETQRNKGNFPGRFSGRQFSNSRSEMNVSTLELGDSALYLCASNGQGGSSPLHFGNGTRLTVT.

This chain uses TRBV19 with TRBJ1-2, with 8 bases aligning to TRBD1. CDR1 and CDR2 (germline): LNHDA, SQIVND (reference sequence). J gave up 8 bases and V 5 bases, and 4 bases lay outside the gene matches. The CDR3 extends over 12 amino acids. This CDR3 is CASSQQGGGYTF. CDR3 bases: TGTGCCAGTAGTCAACAGGGGGGCGGCTACACCTTC. The whole variable domain, remainder taken from reference TRBV19 and TRBJ1-2, is DGGITQSPKYLFRKEGQNVTLSCEQNLNHDAMYWYRQDPGQGLRLIYYSQIVNDFQKGDIAEGYSVSREKKESFPLTVTSAQKNPTAFYLCASSQQGGGYTFGSGTRLTVV.

This clone has only one observation. This chain links TRBV27 with TRBJ2-7; D unclear. The germline CDR1 and CDR2 sequences are MNHEY and SMNVEV (reference sequence). The CDR3 is 15 amino acids. Trimming pared 7 bases from V and 2 bases from J, leaving 18 bases between. The CDR3 DNA reads TGTGCCAGCAAAGTGACACAGAACTGGGCCTACGAGCAGTACTTC. This gives the protein CASKVTQNWAYEQYF.

The genes are TRBV19 and TRBJ2-1; 10 positions match TRBD1. The V gene's germline CDR1 is LNHDA and CDR2 SQIVND (reference sequence). The CDR3 length is 15 residues. Trimming cost V 6 bases and J 8 bases; bases outside gene matches: 10. The CDR3 DNA reads as TGTGCCAGTAGGGTCTTCGGGACAGGGGTCGATGAGCAGTTCTTC. This codes for CASRVFGTGVDEQFF. Based on the CDR3 plus reference TRBV19 and TRBJ2-1, the full variable domain is DGGITQSPKYLFRKEGQNVTLSCEQNLNHDAMYWYRQDPGQGLRLIYYSQIVNDFQKGDIAEGYSVSREKKESFPLTVTSAQKNPTAFYLCASRVFGTGVDEQFFGPGTRLTVL.